Each of the 23 T cell receptor beta chains below was sequenced from the same sample in a study of early T cells in non-severe SARS-CoV-2 infection (dated by TCRdb to about 2021). Libraries were constructed by 5' RACE. The sequencing machine was a NextSeq 500. TCRdb took the public reads, trimmed them with fastp at Q25, ran MiXCR for clone calling and kept in-frame beta chains. Each CDR3 protein appears once, grouped with its most common genes and DNA. The sample has tens of thousands of distinct CDR3 sequences on record, 10% to 15% of them singletons. The top ten clonotypes cover approximately 4.7% of the sample. Input material: whole blood. These receptor sequences come from an adult who was a healthcare worker with PCR-confirmed SARS-CoV-2 infection or an uninfected control (not recorded which).

Comment on this clonotype: This could be a read error, since a much larger clone is one nucleotide away. In DNA form, the CDR3 reads TGTGCCGGCAGCTTAGGAGTGGGAATCTATGGCTACACCTTC. Translation gives CAGSLGVGIYGYTF. The chain couples TRBV7-2 to TRBJ1-2, with D uncertain. CDR3 length: 14 residues. Germline V CDR1 and CDR2: SGHTA, FQGNSA.

This clonotype was observed a handful of times. This sequence joins TRBV12-3 or TRBV12-4 and TRBJ2-5; D might be TRBD2 (6 bases). This CDR3 spans 16 amino acids. Trimming took off 5 bases at V and 0 bases at J, with 16 bases between the two ends. CDR3 region: CASSARAGSYQETQYF. Here the CDR3 DNA reads TGTGCCAGCAGTGCCCGGGCGGGGTCCTACCAAGAGACCCAGTACTTC.

This clonotype has ten or more counts. This sequence joins TRBV7-9 and TRBJ2-1; TRBD1 might be the D (6 bases). Trimming left V 3 bases short and J 6 bases short, with 9 bases between. Looked up from germline, CDR1 is SEHNR and CDR2 is FQNEAQ (reference sequence). The CDR3 contains 13 residues. CDR3 region: CASSLGQVNEQFF. Here the CDR3 DNA reads TGTGCCAGCAGCTTGGGACAAGTCAATGAGCAGTTCTTC. Combining the CDR3 with reference TRBV7-9 and TRBJ2-1 gives the whole variable domain DTGVSQNPRHKITKRGQNVTFRCDPISEHNRLYWYRQTLGQGPEFLTYFQNEAQLEKSRLLSDRFSAERPKGSFSTLEIQRTEQGDSAMYLCASSLGQVNEQFFGPGTRLTVL.

This clonotype appeared a few times. The V call is TRBV6-6, the J call TRBJ2-6; TRBD2 agrees at 12 bases. CDR3 length: 20 amino acids. V was clipped by 2 bases and J by 0 bases; unmatched bases: 8. Germline V gene sequence: CDR1 MNHNY, CDR2 SVGAGI (reference sequence). CDR3 nucleotide sequence: TGTGCCAGCAGTTACCTTACTAGCGGGGGGATCCTCTCTGGGGCCAACGTCCTGACTTTC. Protein product: CASSYLTSGGILSGANVLTF.

This clonotype was recorded at least ten times. The chain uses TRBV30 and TRBJ1-3; D gene unclear. The V gene lost 0 bases and the J gene lost 4 bases, with 7 bases spanning the gap. The CDR3 contains 13 residues. Germline values: CDR1 GTSNPN, CDR2 SVGIG (reference sequence). CDR3 residues: CAWSVGRGNTIYF. The DNA of the CDR3 is TGTGCCTGGAGTGTAGGGAGGGGAAACACCATATATTTT.

This rearrangement joins TRBV3-1 to TRBJ2-4; D ambiguous. Germline-derived CDR1 and CDR2 are LGHDT and YNNKEL (reference sequence). V dropped 3 bases and J dropped 14 bases, with 14 bases sitting between them. The CDR3 has 12 amino acids. As DNA, the CDR3 is TGTGCCAGCAGCCAGAGCCAAGGTACGGAGTACTTC. This translates into CASSQSQGTEYF.

V gene TRBV7-6 combines with J gene TRBJ1-1, with D unresolved. This CDR3 is 13 amino acids long. V was clipped by 5 bases and J by 4 bases, with 11 bases between them. Germline V gives CDR1 SGHVS, CDR2 FNYEAQ. The CDR3 bases are TGTGCCAGCAGCGCCGCGGTTGTCACTGAAGCTTTCTTT. As protein: CASSAAVVTEAFF.

The V gene is TRBV20-1, the J gene TRBJ1-3, with 7 bases lining up with TRBD1. The junction had 7 bases not matched to a gene; V was cut back by 4 bases and J by 4 bases. CDR1 and CDR2 from the germline V gene are DFQATT and SNEGSKA (reference sequence). The CDR3 is 14 amino acids. The CDR3, as DNA: TGCAGTGCTATCTATACAGGGGAAGGAAACACCATATATTTT. It yields the protein CSAIYTGEGNTIYF.

The chain combines TRBV19 with TRBJ2-1, with 8 nucleotides matching TRBD1. The CDR3 extends over 17 amino acids. V trimming: 6 bases; J trimming: 10 bases; junction bases outside the gene matches: 20. Germline-derived CDR1 and CDR2 are LNHDA and SQIVND (reference sequence). CDR3 nucleotides: TGTGCCAGTAGCAAAAACCCGGGACAGGACTTGAGGGGGGAGCAGTTCTTC. Translating gives CASSKNPGQDLRGEQFF.

This clonotype was seen at least ten times. The genes are TRBV27 and TRBJ2-2; maybe TRBD2 (5 bases). CDR1 and CDR2 from the germline V gene are MNHEY and SMNVEV (reference sequence). Trimming cost V 7 bases and J 0 bases, with 12 bases left between them. The CDR3 has 15 amino acids. This CDR3 reads CASNPSDSNTGELFF. The CDR3, as DNA: TGTGCCAGCAACCCCTCGGACTCGAACACCGGGGAGCTGTTTTTT.

The table lists this clonotype with a few counts. The rearrangement joins TRBV19 to TRBJ2-1; the match to TRBD2 covers 13 bases. The CDR3 length is 16 residues. Germline V gene data show CDR1 as LNHDA and CDR2 as SQIVND (reference sequence). The J segment lost 4 bases and the V segment lost 4 bases, leaving 4 bases of the junction unmatched. This CDR3 reads CASSTKLAGGYNEQFF. The CDR3 DNA follows: TGTGCCAGTAGTACCAAACTAGCGGGGGGGTACAATGAGCAGTTCTTC.

At least ten counts were recorded for this clonotype. The chain joins TRBV6-1 to TRBJ2-7, with D perhaps TRBD1 or TRBD2 (6 bases each). The germline gives CDR1 MNHNS, CDR2 SASEGT. There are 12 residues in the CDR3. V was trimmed by 7 bases and J by 3 bases, leaving 10 bases between them. The CDR3 sequence: CASTEGGYEQYF. The CDR3 nucleotides read TGTGCCAGCACCGAGGGGGGCTACGAGCAGTACTTC.

The V call is TRBV27, the J call TRBJ2-3; D ambiguous. V lost 3 bases and J lost 2, with 6 bases in between. Germline V gene sequence: CDR1 MNHEY, CDR2 SMNVEV (reference sequence). The CDR3 is 13 residues long. CDR3 protein: CASSFAITDTQYF. As DNA, the CDR3 is TGTGCCAGCAGTTTTGCGATCACAGATACGCAGTATTTT.

This chain uses TRBV9 with TRBJ1-1; perhaps TRBD1 as D (5 bases). The CDR3 length is 13 residues. With 2 bases removed from V and 5 bases from J, the gap between germline ends came to 10 bases. The germline CDR1 and CDR2 sequences are SGDLS and YYNGEE. CDR3 sequence (DNA): TGTGCCAGCAGCGTCGGGGGTGAGACTGAAGCTTTCTTT. Translated, it gives CASSVGGETEAFF.

This clonotype was detected ten times or more. The rearrangement links TRBV6-6 to TRBJ1-5; unclear D gene. The CDR3 is 15 residues long. The V end lost 0 bases, the J end lost 3 bases, and 9 bases lay between the germline ends. Germline CDR1 and CDR2: MNHNY and SVGAGI (reference sequence). Here the CDR3 DNA reads TGTGCCAGCAGTTACTCGATGGCAGTCAATCAGCCCCAGCATTTT. Translation gives CASSYSMAVNQPQHF.

This clonotype was counted ten times or more. The V call is TRBV7-2, the J call TRBJ2-1; 11 positions match TRBD2. The CDR3 runs 15 residues. Germline lookup yields CDR1 SGHTA and CDR2 FQGNSA. Trimming cost V 5 bases and J 2 bases; bases outside gene matches: 2. The CDR3 region is CASSGSGGAYNEQFF. Written as DNA, the CDR3 is TGTGCCAGCAGCGGTAGCGGGGGGGCCTACAATGAGCAGTTCTTC.

This clonotype has ten or more counts. The chain employs TRBV15 and TRBJ2-4, with 7 bases aligning to TRBD1. Germline trimming cut 6 bases from V and 0 bases from J; bases unmatched to any gene: 5. The V gene's germline CDR1 is LNHNV and CDR2 YYDKDF (reference sequence). This CDR3 is 15 amino acids long. The CDR3 DNA is TGTGCCACCAGTGACAGGGCCAAAGCCAAAAACATTCAGTACTTC. It is translated as CATSDRAKAKNIQYF.

This clonotype was detected many times. The V and J genes are TRBV9 and TRBJ2-5, with TRBD1 identical over 10 bases. Per the germline V gene, CDR1 is SGDLS and CDR2 is YYNGEE. J gave up 5 bases and V 3 bases, and 13 bases lay outside the gene matches. This CDR3 is built from 17 residues. CDR3 coding DNA: TGTGCCAGCAGCGGATCACTTCTGGACAGGGGGAGGGAGACCCAGTACTTC. This encodes CASSGSLLDRGRETQYF.

This clonotype has ten or more counts. V gene TRBV3-1 combines with J gene TRBJ1-2; TRBD1 agrees at 7 bases. Germline CDR1 and CDR2: LGHDT and YNNKEL (reference sequence). J gave up 2 bases and V 3 bases, and 6 bases lay outside the gene matches. The CDR3 consists of 15 residues. This CDR3 reads CASSQTGTANYGYTF. In DNA, the CDR3 is TGTGCCAGCAGCCAGACCGGGACAGCAAACTATGGCTACACCTTC.

This clonotype appeared a few times. This rearrangement joins TRBV6-6 to TRBJ2-1; no definite D call. V lost 5 bases, J lost 7 bases, and 9 bases lay in between. Germline V gene lookup returns CDR1 MNHNY and CDR2 SVGAGI (reference sequence). This CDR3 has 12 residues. The CDR3 spells CASSRLGNEQFF. CDR3 coding DNA: TGTGCCAGCAGTCGACTGGGAAATGAGCAGTTCTTC.

The table lists this clonotype with many counts. The chain employs TRBV4-1 and TRBJ2-1; D perhaps matches TRBD2 (5 bases). Trimming removed 1 base at V and 10 bases at J, with 14 bases between. Germline CDR1 MGHRA, CDR2 YSYEKL. The CDR3 length is 14 residues. CDR3 sequence: CASSQGLRSVEQFF. The CDR3 bases are TGCGCCAGCAGCCAAGGACTACGATCCGTAGAGCAGTTCTTC.

The V gene is TRBV12-3 or TRBV12-4, the J gene TRBJ2-1, with D maybe TRBD1 (5 bases). V was cut by 1 base and J by 6 bases, with 10 bases left in between. The CDR3 length is 14 residues. The CDR3 sequence is CASSLGTTLNEQFF. The CDR3 DNA is TGTGCCAGCAGTTTAGGGACAACCCTCAATGAGCAGTTCTTC.

This clonotype was seen only a few times. This chain joins TRBV6-2 or TRBV6-3 and TRBJ2-7, with TRBD1 matching over 9 bases. V lost 5 bases and J lost 3; bases outside the gene matches: 8. The CDR3 runs 15 residues. Germline loops: CDR1 MNHEY, CDR2 SVGEGT. The CDR3 sequence is CASSGPDRGFYEQYF. CDR3 in DNA: TGTGCCAGCAGTGGTCCGGACAGGGGATTCTACGAGCAGTACTTC.